This TCR beta chain derives from a study of cytomegalovirus exposure and HLA in healthy donors. V lost 5 bases and J 10 bases, leaving 18 bases between the germline ends. This CDR3 region has 14 residues. Germline values: CDR1 SGHTA, CDR2 FQGTGA. This clone showed up just once. PCR was performed using 60 Vbeta and 13 Jbeta primers. Using immunoSEQ multiplex PCR, the repertoire was profiled, and TCRdb retains in-frame clones only, with some absent. The table has roughly 290,000 clones, over 70% seen once. The receptor was isolated from a girl aged 2 to 9 in good health and CMV-seronegative. V is TRBV7-3 and J is TRBJ2-1, with D possibly being TRBD1 (6 bases). Input material: PBMCs. The CDR3 loop is CASSPQGGLWEQFF. The CDR3 DNA reads TGTGCCAGCAGCCCACAGGGCGGTCTTTGGGAGCAGTTCTTC. The complete variable domain, with remaining parts taken from reference TRBV7-3 and TRBJ2-1, reads GAGVSQTPSNKVTEKGKYVELRCDPISGHTALYWYRQSLGQGPEFLIYFQGTGAADDSGLPNDRFFAVRPEGSVSTLKIQRTERGDSAVYLCASSPQGGLWEQFFGPGTRLTVL.